Presented here are 11 T cell receptor beta chains from one specimen sequenced in a study of graft-versus-host responses after intestinal transplantation. Repertoires were generated with immunoSEQ multiplex PCR, while TCRdb's copy carries only in-frame clones and drops some. The sample has approximately 38,000 clones; 75% to 90% are singletons. The sample was PBMCs, taken about 1,000 days after transplant. Every receptor here comes from a human patient who received an intestinal transplant, so some T cells may come from the graft donor.

The chain is built from TRBV2 and TRBJ1-5; possible D gene TRBD1, 5 bases. Trimming stripped 5 bases from V and 5 bases from J, with 10 bases between. This CDR3 is built from 13 residues. Germline V gives CDR1 SNHLY, CDR2 FYNNEI. The CDR3 bases are TGTGCCAGCAGTCAGGGACCCTATCAGCCCCAGCATTTT. Its translation: CASSQGPYQPQHF.

The chain recombines TRBV9 with TRBJ2-1; the match to TRBD1 covers 7 bases. The CDR3 extends over 17 amino acids. V was clipped by 3 bases and J by 2 bases; unmatched bases: 11. CDR1 is SGDLS and CDR2 is YYNGEE in the germline V gene. CDR3 residues: CASSGAVDRAAYNEQFF. The DNA for the CDR3 is TGTGCCAGCAGCGGGGCGGTCGACAGGGCCGCCTACAATGAGCAGTTCTTC.

The chain carries TRBV7-3 and TRBJ2-1; D unclear. The CDR3 consists of 13 residues. The V gene's germline CDR1 is SGHTA and CDR2 FQGTGA. Trimming took off 1 base at V and 8 bases at J, with 9 bases between the two ends. CDR3 DNA: TGTGCCAGCAGCTTAAGACCAGTGGATGAGCAGTTCTTC. It translates to CASSLRPVDEQFF.

The chain is built from TRBV15 and TRBJ2-7; 8 positions agree with TRBD1. J was trimmed by 3 bases and V by 0 bases; bases with no gene match: 4. The CDR3 totals 15 residues. Germline V CDR1 and CDR2: LNHNV, YYDKDF (reference sequence). CDR3 amino acids: CATSRERTGSYEQYF. The CDR3 DNA follows: TGTGCCACCAGCAGAGAAAGGACAGGGAGCTACGAGCAGTACTTC.

The chain employs TRBV27 and TRBJ2-7; 8 bases line up with TRBD1. In germline, CDR1 is MNHEY, CDR2 SMNVEV (reference sequence). This CDR3 has 15 amino acids. V lost 6 bases and J lost 0; bases outside the gene matches: 7. CDR3 in DNA: TGTGCCAGCAGGATGACAGGGGTTAGCTCCTACGAGCAGTACTTC. Protein product: CASRMTGVSSYEQYF.

This chain uses TRBV7-2 with TRBJ2-1; 8 positions match TRBD2. Germline V gene sequence: CDR1 SGHTA, CDR2 FQGNSA. The CDR3 is made up of 15 amino acids. J gave up 7 bases and V 4 bases, and 9 bases lay outside the gene matches. CDR3 in amino acids: CASSSPAGGRNEQFF. In nucleotides, the CDR3 is TGTGCCAGCAGCTCCCCGGCGGGAGGTCGTAATGAGCAGTTCTTC.

V gene TRBV2 combines with J gene TRBJ2-2; 11 nucleotides match TRBD1. Germline trimming cut 7 bases from V and 4 bases from J; bases unmatched to any gene: 2. Germline CDR1 reads SNHLY; CDR2 reads FYNNEI. The CDR3 loop spans 14 amino acids. The CDR3 spells CASTGQGATGELFF. CDR3 bases: TGTGCCAGCACCGGACAGGGGGCCACCGGGGAGCTGTTTTTT.

This rearrangement joins TRBV2 to TRBJ2-7, with 7 bases that match TRBD2. The V gene's germline CDR1 is SNHLY and CDR2 FYNNEI. The CDR3 sequence is 13 residues long. With 7 bases clipped from V and 1 base from J, the junction kept 4 bases outside the gene matches. The CDR3 loop is CASKGGESYEQYF. Here the CDR3 DNA reads TGTGCCAGCAAGGGAGGGGAGTCCTACGAGCAGTACTTC.

The chain is built from TRBV4-1 and TRBJ2-3; 9 nucleotides match TRBD1. Unmatched junction bases numbered 22, after V lost 3 bases and J lost 3 bases. The CDR3 consists of 21 residues. Germline values: CDR1 MGHRA, CDR2 YSYEKL. CDR3 amino acids: CASSHPSAPPRQGGRTDTQYF. The CDR3 nucleotides read TGCGCCAGCAGCCACCCTAGTGCCCCGCCCCGACAGGGGGGGAGAACAGATACGCAGTATTTT.

V is TRBV9 and J is TRBJ2-5; perhaps TRBD1 as D (7 bases). The CDR3 is 14 amino acids. Germline V lookup: CDR1 SGDLS, CDR2 YYNGEE. Trimming took off 5 bases at V and 4 bases at J, with 15 bases between the two ends. The CDR3 nucleotides read TGTGCCAGCAGTCTCCAGGGGGGTCGAGAGACCCAGTACTTC. This encodes CASSLQGGRETQYF.

This sequence joins TRBV19 and TRBJ2-1, with D tentatively TRBD1 or TRBD2 (5 bases each). CDR1 and CDR2 from the germline V gene are LNHDA and SQIVND (reference sequence). The CDR3 is made up of 14 amino acids. The V end was cut by 5 bases, the J end by 5 bases, with 13 bases between. The CDR3 region has the DNA TGTGCCAGTAGTCCGGGACCAGTCGACAATGAGCAGTTCTTC. This encodes CASSPGPVDNEQFF.